These 4 T cell receptor beta chains were sequenced from one sample in a study of CD8+ T cells in alopecia areata. It was cDNA, reverse transcribed from extracted RNA, that served as the sequencing template. TCRdb keeps only in-frame clones here, not all; method: immunoSEQ multiplex PCR. The sample lists tens of thousands of clones; roughly 50% were seen once. Treatment meaning: oral pan-JAK inhibitor, 5-10 mg twice daily. Sequenced here: CD8+ T cells sorted from blood, sampled at roughly week 36, from a patient treated with tofacitinib. All receptors come from a human donor with alopecia areata.

The J gene is TRBJ2-1, the V gene TRBV5-6; D tentatively fits TRBD1 or TRBD2 (6 bases each). The CDR3 length is 14 residues. Germline values: CDR1 SGHDT, CDR2 YYEEEE. V was clipped by 0 bases and J by 6 bases, with 10 bases between them. CDR3 sequence: CASSLAGAANEQFF. Written as DNA, the CDR3 is TGTGCCAGCAGCTTGGCGGGGGCGGCCAATGAGCAGTTCTTC.

In this sample, this clone turned up a few times. The genes are TRBV20-1 and TRBJ2-2; D might be TRBD2 (6 bases). The CDR3 sequence is 11 residues long. Per the germline V gene, CDR1 is DFQATT and CDR2 is SNEGSKA (reference sequence). V shed 6 bases and J shed 8 bases, with 10 bases lying between them. The CDR3 loop reads CSAPGAGELFF. CDR3 sequence (DNA): TGCAGTGCCCCGGGAGCGGGGGAGCTGTTTTTT.

The V gene is TRBV2, the J gene TRBJ2-1, with TRBD2 matching over 8 bases. Losses at the gene ends were 7 bases for V and 4 bases for J; bases not matched to a gene: 0. The germline CDR1 and CDR2 sequences are SNHLY and FYNNEI. The CDR3 is made up of 12 amino acids. CDR3: CASIAGYNEQFF. The CDR3 bases are TGTGCCAGCATAGCGGGGTACAATGAGCAGTTCTTC. The full variable domain, rest sourced from reference TRBV2 and TRBJ2-1, is EPEVTQTPSHQVTQMGQEVILRCVPISNHLYFYWYRQILGQKVEFLVSFYNNEISEKSEIFDDQFSVERPDGSNFTLKIRSTKLEDSAMYFCASIAGYNEQFFGPGTRLTVL.

The chain carries TRBV29-1 and TRBJ2-5; D not resolved. V lost 6 bases and J 2 bases, leaving 10 bases between the germline ends. The CDR3 sequence is 12 residues long. Germline CDR1 reads SQVTM; CDR2 reads ANQGSEA. The CDR3 region has the DNA TGCAGCGTCCCAGGCCTTCAAGAGACCCAGTACTTC. The encoded protein is CSVPGLQETQYF.